These T cell receptor beta chains were read from a single sample in a study of CD8 T cells in ankylosing spondylitis. A single record per CDR3 protein comes from TCRdb applying MiXCR to the 5' RACE reads. The data show 670,000 or so distinct CDR3 sequences, around 20% seen once. Sequencing input: blood, either unsorted or a sorted T cell fraction (not recorded which). The receptors here all came from a male donor with ankylosing spondylitis. CDR3s include the opening cysteine and the closing phenylalanine or tryptophan. A D gene is named only where the DNA matches it firmly. Clone size is shown for a subset of rows, as once, few, many or a class of expanded clone.

D: NA; length: 14; V: TRBV2; size: NA; J: TRBJ1-4; DNA: TGTGCCAGCCAATTAACAGGAACTAATGAAAAACTGTTTTTT; CDR3: CASQLTGTNEKLFF
D: NA; length: 15; V: TRBV6-1; size: few; J: TRBJ2-3; DNA: TGTGCCAGCAGTCCCCTTTGGGCGCCTGCAGATACGCAGTATTTT; CDR3: CASSPLWAPADTQYF
D: NA; length: 13; V: TRBV20-1; size: NA; J: TRBJ1-2; DNA: TGCAGTGCTATTACTCAGGGGATCTATGGCTACACCTTC; CDR3: CSAITQGIYGYTF
D: NA; length: 15; V: TRBV25-1; size: few; J: TRBJ1-2; DNA: TGTGCCAGCAGTGGCGATCCACAGGGAAACTATGGCTACACCTTC; CDR3: CASSGDPQGNYGYTF
D: NA; length: 13; V: TRBV14; size: NA; J: TRBJ1-6; DNA: TGTGCCAGCAGCCAAAGCTCAGGAAGACCCCTCCACTTT; CDR3: CASSQSSGRPLHF
D: NA; length: 14; V: TRBV11-2; size: few; J: TRBJ2-3; DNA: TGTGCCAGCAGCCAGCCGTCGGACTGGGATACGCAGTATTTT; CDR3: CASSQPSDWDTQYF
D: TRBD2; length: 20; V: TRBV12-3/TRBV12-4; size: NA; J: TRBJ2-3; DNA: TGTGCCAGCAGTTTATTGCCTTTAGGTACTAGCGGGAGGAACACAGATACGCAGTATTTT; CDR3: CASSLLPLGTSGRNTDTQYF
D: NA; length: 14; V: TRBV20-1; size: NA; J: TRBJ1-5; DNA: TGCAGTGCTAGGGGGCAGGCCTCTAATCAGCCCCAGCATTTT; CDR3: CSARGQASNQPQHF
D: NA; length: 13; V: TRBV9; size: few; J: TRBJ2-7; DNA: TGTGCCAGCAGCGGACAGAACCCCTACGAGCAGTACTTC; CDR3: CASSGQNPYEQYF
D: NA; length: 15; V: TRBV7-9; size: few; J: TRBJ1-1; DNA: TGTGCCAGCAGCTTAGCCGGGGGGGACAACACTGAAGCTTTCTTT; CDR3: CASSLAGGDNTEAFF
D: TRBD2; length: 17; V: TRBV6-5; size: few; J: TRBJ2-1; DNA: TGTGCCAGCAGTTACTCGAGGGCCAGCGGGGCTTACAATGAGCAGTTCTTC; CDR3: CASSYSRASGAYNEQFF
D: NA; length: 15; V: TRBV6-5; size: few; J: TRBJ2-7; DNA: TGTGCCAGCAGTTACTCCCCGGAGGGGCCCTACGAGCAGTACTTC; CDR3: CASSYSPEGPYEQYF
D: NA; length: 15; V: TRBV6-5; size: few; J: TRBJ2-2; DNA: TGTGCCAGCAGTTACGGGACTCAGAACACCGGGGAGCTGTTTTTT; CDR3: CASSYGTQNTGELFF
D: TRBD2; length: 17; V: TRBV12-3/TRBV12-4; size: few; J: TRBJ2-3; DNA: TGTGCCAGCAGGCGAGTAGCGGGAGCCTCCCAAGCAGATACGCAGTATTTT; CDR3: CASRRVAGASQADTQYF
D: TRBD1; length: 16; V: TRBV11-3; size: few; J: TRBJ2-2; DNA: TGTGCCAGCATCATGGCGGGACAGGCGAACACCGGGGAGCTGTTTTTT; CDR3: CASIMAGQANTGELFF
D: NA; length: 16; V: TRBV5-6; size: few; J: TRBJ1-5; DNA: TGTGCCAGCAGCTTGACCCGCAGGGGAGGGTATCAGCCCCAGCATTTT; CDR3: CASSLTRRGGYQPQHF
D: TRBD1; length: 15; V: TRBV20-1; size: NA; J: TRBJ1-1; DNA: TGCAGTGCTAGATCTAATTCCGCAGGACAGGGTGAAGCTTTCTTT; CDR3: CSARSNSAGQGEAFF
D: TRBD1; length: 14; V: TRBV7-3; size: few; J: TRBJ1-6; DNA: TGTGCCAGCAGCCCGACAGGGCTCGGGCCACCCCTCCACTTT; CDR3: CASSPTGLGPPLHF
D: NA; length: 14; V: TRBV7-3; size: few; J: TRBJ2-2; DNA: TGTGCCAGCAGCACCACCAGTGCGGGCGGGGAGCTGTTTTTT; CDR3: CASSTTSAGGELFF
D: NA; length: 19; V: TRBV4-1; size: NA; J: TRBJ2-1; DNA: TGCGCCAGCAGCCAAGGGCTAGGGACCCAAGGGAGAACCTACAATGAGCAGTTCTTC; CDR3: CASSQGLGTQGRTYNEQFF